The rows below give T cell receptor beta chains drawn from one sample of a study of blood T cell repertoires in COVID-19. Generated by immunoSEQ multiplex PCR, the TCRdb table keeps only in-frame clones and is missing some. The sample holds 170,000 or so clones, approximately 86% seen once. Sequencing input: peripheral blood. The receptor set was obtained from a man in his fifties or sixties with active or convalescent COVID-19. The CDR3 runs from the conserved cysteine through the conserved F or W. A D gene is named only where the DNA matches it firmly.

V gene	J gene	D gene	CDR3 protein
TRBV4-2	TRBJ2-7	NA	CASSQDFGGSYYEQYF
TRBV7-2	TRBJ2-7	NA	CASSSRGTEKWEQYF
TRBV6-2/TRBV6-3	TRBJ2-5	TRBD2	CASRPRLSGGMETQYF
TRBV11-2	TRBJ1-4	NA	CASSHGAGREKLFF
TRBV28	TRBJ2-6	NA	CASSSPRGFYSGANVLTF
TRBV15	TRBJ1-2	TRBD1	CATSGKTGAASNYGYTF
TRBV7-6	TRBJ1-4	NA	CASNTGSHEKLFF
TRBV6-2/TRBV6-3	TRBJ2-1	TRBD2	CASSYRRVRAGGGNEQFF
TRBV4-1	TRBJ2-5	NA	CASSQARSVQETQYF
TRBV19	TRBJ1-3	NA	CASGGQPSGNTIYF
TRBV15	TRBJ2-1	NA	CATSSLYNEQFF
TRBV12-3/TRBV12-4	TRBJ1-2	NA	CASSTLAGYGYTF
TRBV27	TRBJ1-1	TRBD1	CASSAGTGKGEAFF
TRBV5-1	TRBJ1-5	NA	CASSPDRSNQPQHF
TRBV19	TRBJ1-4	NA	CASRQGLEEKLFF
TRBV27	TRBJ2-2	NA	CASSLGARTGELFF
TRBV4-1	TRBJ2-2	NA	CASSHPSGLWRTGELFF
TRBV3-1/TRBV3-2	TRBJ1-1	TRBD1	CASSRTGEAFF
TRBV28	TRBJ1-2	TRBD1	CASSPLDRGREDTF
TRBV2	TRBJ2-5	TRBD2	CASSPRLAGWETQYF
TRBV2	TRBJ1-5	NA	CASSDYREGNQPQHF
TRBV6-5	TRBJ2-1	NA	CASSYSGDSRNEQFF
TRBV24-1	TRBJ2-5	TRBD1	CATSEDRGEETQYF
TRBV28	TRBJ2-7	NA	CASSLMTGEQYF
TRBV9	TRBJ2-6	TRBD1	CASSGGQGGSGANVLTF
TRBV5-1	TRBJ2-1	TRBD1	CASSKGQLPSGDEQFF
TRBV3-1/TRBV3-2	TRBJ2-7	TRBD2	CASRRTSGSSYEQYF
TRBV11-2	TRBJ2-7	TRBD2	CASSLGASGSHNYEQYF
TRBV7-9	TRBJ2-7	NA	CASSPRFTLRSYEQYF
TRBV29-1	TRBJ2-3	NA	CSVEGGRPSTDTQYF
TRBV5-1	TRBJ2-1	NA	CASSAQNEQFF
TRBV6-2/TRBV6-3	TRBJ1-2	NA	CASSPGNYGYTF
TRBV11-2	TRBJ2-3	TRBD2	CASSSTRLAGGTDTQYF
TRBV6-5	TRBJ2-3	TRBD1	CASSYRGHPATDTQYF
TRBV6-2/TRBV6-3	TRBJ2-7	NA	CASSRQEGNYEQYF
TRBV6-1	TRBJ1-1	TRBD1	CASSDSLTGGAFF
TRBV5-5	TRBJ2-3	NA	CASAFQGIGTDTQYF
TRBV7-2	TRBJ2-7	NA	CASSPYRSNEQYF
TRBV5-1	TRBJ2-3	NA	CASSLATDTQYF
TRBV21-1	TRBJ1-1	NA	CASSKALRRADLNTEAFF
TRBV2	TRBJ1-1	NA	CASSMSMNTEAFF
TRBV30	TRBJ1-2	NA	CAWGLGGGYTF
TRBV5-1	TRBJ2-3	TRBD1	CASSSGQGSTDTQYF
TRBV19	TRBJ2-5	TRBD1	CASSTPSTGLETQYF
TRBV19	TRBJ2-2	TRBD2	CASSGAGGPGGELFF